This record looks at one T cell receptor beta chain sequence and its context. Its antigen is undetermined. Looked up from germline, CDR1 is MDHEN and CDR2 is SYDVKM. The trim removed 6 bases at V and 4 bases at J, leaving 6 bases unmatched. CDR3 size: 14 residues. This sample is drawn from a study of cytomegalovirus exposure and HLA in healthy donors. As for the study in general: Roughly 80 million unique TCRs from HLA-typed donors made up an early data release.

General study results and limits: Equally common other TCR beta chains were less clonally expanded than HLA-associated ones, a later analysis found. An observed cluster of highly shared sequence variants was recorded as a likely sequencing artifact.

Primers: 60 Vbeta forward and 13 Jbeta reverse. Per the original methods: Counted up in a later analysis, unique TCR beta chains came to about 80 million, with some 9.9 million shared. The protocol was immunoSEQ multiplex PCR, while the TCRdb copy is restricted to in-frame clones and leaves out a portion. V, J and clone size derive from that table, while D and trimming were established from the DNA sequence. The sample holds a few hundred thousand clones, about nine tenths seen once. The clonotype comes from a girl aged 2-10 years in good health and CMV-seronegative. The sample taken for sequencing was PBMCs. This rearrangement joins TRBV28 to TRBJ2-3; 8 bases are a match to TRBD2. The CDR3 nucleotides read TGTGCCAGCAGCCCCGGGACTAGACCAGATACGCAGTATTTT. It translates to CASSPGTRPDTQYF.